The sample holds many counts of the clone carrying this T cell receptor (beta chain). Its antigen is not known. A process of 5'RACE template switching, which added a universal primer site and UMIs, was used to make TCR cDNA. TCRdb recomputed calls from the 5' RACE reads with MiXCR, one row per CDR3 protein. The sample contains fewer than 450,000 distinct CDR3 sequences, approximately 3.9% of which appear only once. V shed 1 base and J shed 6 bases, with 10 bases lying between them. The length of the CDR3 is 14 residues. Germline lookup yields CDR1 LGHNA and CDR2 YNFKEQ. This record belongs to a study of T cells after yellow fever vaccination. Overall study context: For low cell numbers, libraries were made with SMART-Seq v4 Ultra Low Input. The study's findings and limits: Re-detected after boosting: most primary clones, approximately 97% of CD4 and roughly 88% of CD8. Overlap between CD4 and CD8 compartments was detected for a small share of clonotypes.

This specimen consisted of PBMCs, obtained 5 days after the yellow fever booster vaccination. The V call is TRBV4-2, the J call TRBJ2-1; unclear D gene. This TCR derives from a man aged 18 to 30 who received the YFV17D yellow fever vaccine. CDR3 region: CASSQANLGNEQFF. The CDR3 DNA reads TGTGCCAGCAGCCAAGCCAACCTAGGCAATGAGCAGTTCTTC.